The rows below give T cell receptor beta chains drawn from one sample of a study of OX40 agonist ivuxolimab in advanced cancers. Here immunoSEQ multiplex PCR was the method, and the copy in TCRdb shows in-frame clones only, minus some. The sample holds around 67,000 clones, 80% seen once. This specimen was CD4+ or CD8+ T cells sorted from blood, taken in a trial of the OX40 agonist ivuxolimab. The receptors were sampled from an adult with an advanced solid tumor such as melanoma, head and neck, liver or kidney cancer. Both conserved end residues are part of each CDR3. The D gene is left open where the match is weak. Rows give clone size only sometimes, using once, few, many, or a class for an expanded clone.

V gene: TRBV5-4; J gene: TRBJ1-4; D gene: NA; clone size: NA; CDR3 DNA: TGTGCCAGCAGCCCCACTATAGGGGGGATGAATGAAAAACTGTTTTTT; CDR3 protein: CASSPTIGGMNEKLFF
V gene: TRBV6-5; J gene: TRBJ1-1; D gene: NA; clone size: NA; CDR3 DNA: TGTGCCAGCAGTCGGAACAGCAGAAACACTGAAGCTTTCTTT; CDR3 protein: CASSRNSRNTEAFF
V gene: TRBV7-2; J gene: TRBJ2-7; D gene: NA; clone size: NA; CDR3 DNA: TGTGCCAGCAGCTTAGGCAGGTTCGACGAGCAGTACTTC; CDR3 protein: CASSLGRFDEQYF
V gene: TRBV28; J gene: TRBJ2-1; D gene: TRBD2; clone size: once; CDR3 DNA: TGTGCCAGCAGTCAGAGGACTAGTTTAATGGCCGGGCGCTCCTACAATGAGCAGTTCTTC; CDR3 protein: CASSQRTSLMAGRSYNEQFF
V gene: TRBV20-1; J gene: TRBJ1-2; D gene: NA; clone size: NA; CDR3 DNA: TGCAGTGTGGCAGACGCTGGCTACACCTTC; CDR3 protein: CSVADAGYTF
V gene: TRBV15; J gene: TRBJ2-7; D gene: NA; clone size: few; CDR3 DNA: TGTGCCACCAGCAGAGATGCCGGGTACGAGCAGTACTTC; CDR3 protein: CATSRDAGYEQYF
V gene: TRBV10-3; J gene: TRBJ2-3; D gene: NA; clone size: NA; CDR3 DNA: TGTGCCATCGGTCCGGACACAGATACGCAGTATTTT; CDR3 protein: CAIGPDTDTQYF
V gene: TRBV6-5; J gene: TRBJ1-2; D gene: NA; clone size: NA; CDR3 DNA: TGTGCCAGCAGATCGGGGAAATATGGCTACACCTTC; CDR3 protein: CASRSGKYGYTF
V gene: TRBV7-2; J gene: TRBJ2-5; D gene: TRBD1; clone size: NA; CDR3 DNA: TGTGCCAGCAGCGGTCAGACAGGGGTAGGGGAAGAGACCCAGTACTTC; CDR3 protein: CASSGQTGVGEETQYF
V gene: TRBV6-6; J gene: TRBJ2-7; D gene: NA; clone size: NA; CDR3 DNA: TGTGCCAGCAGTTACTCGAGGGACTCACGCTCCTACGAGCAGTACTTC; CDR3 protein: CASSYSRDSRSYEQYF
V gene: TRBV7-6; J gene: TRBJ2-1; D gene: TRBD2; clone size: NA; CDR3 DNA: TGTGCCAGCAGCTCCGGGGGGTCCTACAATGAGCAGTTCTTC; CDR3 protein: CASSSGGSYNEQFF
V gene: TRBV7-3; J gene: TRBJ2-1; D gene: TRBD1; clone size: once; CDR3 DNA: TGTGCCAGCAGCTTAAAGGTGGGACAGGAGCAGTTCTTC; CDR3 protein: CASSLKVGQEQFF
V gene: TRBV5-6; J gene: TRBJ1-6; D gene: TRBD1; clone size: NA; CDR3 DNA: TGTGCCAGCAGCCACGGACAGGGGTTGGGTTCACCCCTCCACTTT; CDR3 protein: CASSHGQGLGSPLHF
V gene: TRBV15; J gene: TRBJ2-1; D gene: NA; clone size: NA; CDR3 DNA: TGTGCCACCAGCAGAGATCAGGCGGGAAAGTACAATGAGCAGTTCTTC; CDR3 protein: CATSRDQAGKYNEQFF
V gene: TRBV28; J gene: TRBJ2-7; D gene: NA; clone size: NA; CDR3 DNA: TGTGCCAGCAGTTTCCCTGGTGGGGCCCCACCCTACGAGCAGTACTTC; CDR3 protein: CASSFPGGAPPYEQYF
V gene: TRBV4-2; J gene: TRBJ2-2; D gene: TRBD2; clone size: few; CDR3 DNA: TGTGCCAGCAGCCAAGAGGCCCCAGCGGGAGGCACCGGGGAGCTGTTTTTT; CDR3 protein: CASSQEAPAGGTGELFF
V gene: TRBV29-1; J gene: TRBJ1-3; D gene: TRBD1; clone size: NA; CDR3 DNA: TGCAGCGCCGGGACAGGCTCTGGAAACACCATATATTTT; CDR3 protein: CSAGTGSGNTIYF
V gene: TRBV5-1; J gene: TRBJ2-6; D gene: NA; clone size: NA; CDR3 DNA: TGCGCCAGCAGCTCTGAATCTGGGGCCAACGTCCTGACTTTC; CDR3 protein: CASSSESGANVLTF
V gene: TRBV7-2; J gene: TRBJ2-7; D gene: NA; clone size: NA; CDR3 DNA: TGTGCCAGCAGCCCCATCTCTTCCTACGAGCAGTACTTC; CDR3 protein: CASSPISSYEQYF
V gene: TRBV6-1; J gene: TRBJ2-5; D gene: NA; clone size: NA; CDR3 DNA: TGTGCCAGCAGTGTGTTAGGTCAAGAGACCCAGTACTTC; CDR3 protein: CASSVLGQETQYF
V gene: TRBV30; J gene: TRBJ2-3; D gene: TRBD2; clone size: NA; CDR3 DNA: TGTGCCTGGAGTCCCTTAGCGGGACCTAGGTCAGATACGCAGTATTTT; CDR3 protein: CAWSPLAGPRSDTQYF
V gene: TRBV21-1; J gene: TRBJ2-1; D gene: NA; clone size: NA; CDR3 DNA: TGTGCCAGCAGCAAAGACCCGGGGGGCACCGGGCATGAGCAGTTCTTC; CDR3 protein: CASSKDPGGTGHEQFF
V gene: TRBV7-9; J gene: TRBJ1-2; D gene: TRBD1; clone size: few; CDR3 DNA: TGTGCCAGCAGCGCACAAGCCGGGACAGCCAGCTTCTTC; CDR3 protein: CASSAQAGTASFF
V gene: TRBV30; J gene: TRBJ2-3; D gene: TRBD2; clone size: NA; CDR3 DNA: TGTGCCTGGGGACTAGCGGGGGCACCGGGCACAGATACGCAGTATTTT; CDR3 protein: CAWGLAGAPGTDTQYF
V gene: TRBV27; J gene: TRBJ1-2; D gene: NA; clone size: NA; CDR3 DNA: TGTGCCAGCAGTCTCTATGGCTACACCTTC; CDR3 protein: CASSLYGYTF
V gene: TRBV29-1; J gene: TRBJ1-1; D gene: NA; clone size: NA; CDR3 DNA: TGCAGCGTTGAACAGGGTTTGAACACTGAAGCTTTCTTT; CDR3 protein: CSVEQGLNTEAFF